These 14 T cell receptor beta chains share one sample of origin, sequenced in a study of vaccination effects on CD4 cells after COVID-19. Only in-frame clones appear in the TCRdb table, and some are missing; sequencing was by immunoSEQ multiplex PCR. The table has around 49,000 clones, around 70% seen once. These TCRs are of unknown antigen specificity. Investigators separated out CD4+ T cells once around 10 days of culture had passed. It was two doses of either the BNT162b2 or mRNA-1273 vaccine that participants received. Sequences were derived from CD4+ T cells from PBMCs cultured without peptide, sampled after COVID-19 vaccination. These receptors all stem from a human donor who received a COVID-19 vaccine.

The chain links TRBV30 to TRBJ2-7, with D hard to call. This CDR3 spans 12 amino acids. V was trimmed by 2 bases and J by 4 bases, leaving 9 bases between them. CDR1 is GTSNPN and CDR2 is SVGIG in the germline V gene (reference sequence). The CDR3 bases are TGTGCCTGGAGTTCGGCAGTTTACGAGCAGTACTTC. Protein product: CAWSSAVYEQYF.

This rearrangement joins TRBV6-5 to TRBJ2-1; D is ambiguous. The CDR3 spans 14 residues. The V gene lost 5 bases and the J gene lost 7 bases, with 15 bases spanning the gap. Germline loops: CDR1 MNHEY, CDR2 SVGAGI. The CDR3 loop is CASSLLKPSNEQFF. In DNA form, the CDR3 reads TGTGCCAGCAGTCTTCTAAAGCCGAGTAATGAGCAGTTCTTC.

This sequence joins TRBV18 and TRBJ2-7; D uncertain. Trimming removed 0 bases from V and 3 bases from J, with 9 bases in between. The CDR3 extends over 14 amino acids. Germline CDR1 reads KGHSH; CDR2 reads LQKENI. This chain's CDR3 is CASSPPFSNYEQYF. As DNA, the CDR3 is TGTGCCAGCTCACCACCGTTTTCCAACTACGAGCAGTACTTC.

A few counts support this clone. This chain uses TRBV19 with TRBJ2-7; 8 bases map to TRBD1. The germline gives CDR1 LNHDA, CDR2 SQIVND (reference sequence). After removal of 5 bases from V and 1 base from J, the junction contained 16 bases not matched to a gene. The CDR3 totals 18 residues. The chain's CDR3 is CASSSPPITGGSSYEQYF. In DNA, the CDR3 is TGTGCCAGTAGTTCACCACCTATAACAGGGGGTTCGTCCTACGAGCAGTACTTC.

V usage is TRBV11-2 and J usage is TRBJ2-3, with D perhaps TRBD1 or TRBD2 (7 bases each). V was shortened by 1 base and J by 5 bases, with 16 bases between the two germline ends. Looked up from germline, CDR1 is SGHAT and CDR2 is FQNNGV. This CDR3 region has 16 residues. In DNA form, the CDR3 reads TGTGCCAGCAGCTTAGGAGTGCAGGGGGGGAGAGATACGCAGTATTTT. The encoded protein is CASSLGVQGGRDTQYF.

The chain uses TRBV7-6 and TRBJ2-7; 7 bases are a match to TRBD2. With V trimmed by 3 bases and J by 0 bases, 5 bases remained unmatched. CDR1 and CDR2 from the germline V gene are SGHVS and FNYEAQ. CDR3 size: 15 residues. CDR3 coding DNA: TGTGCCAGCAGCTTTAGTTTAGCGGGCTCCTACGAGCAGTACTTC. Encoded protein: CASSFSLAGSYEQYF.

The V call is TRBV6-5, the J call TRBJ1-6; TRBD1 agrees at 7 bases. Germline V CDR1 and CDR2: MNHEY, SVGAGI. The CDR3 contains 16 residues. With 0 bases clipped from V and 6 bases from J, the junction kept 5 bases outside the gene matches. Written as DNA, the CDR3 is TGTGCCAGCAGTTACTCGGGGACAGAGACTAATTCACCCCTCCACTTT. Translated, it gives CASSYSGTETNSPLHF.

The V gene is TRBV10-1, the J gene TRBJ2-7; 11 bases agree with TRBD2. This CDR3 has 15 residues. The germline V gene has CDR1 WNHNN and CDR2 SYGVQD (reference sequence). The V gene end was trimmed by 2 bases and the J gene end by 2 bases; junction bases not matched to a gene: 2. The CDR3 bases are TGCGCCAGCAGTGAGCGACTAGCGGGGACCTACGAGCAGTACTTC. Its protein product is CASSERLAGTYEQYF.

The V gene is TRBV29-1, the J gene TRBJ1-1; 7 nucleotides align to TRBD1. Per the germline V gene, CDR1 is SQVTM and CDR2 is ANQGSEA. The CDR3 has 13 residues. After removal of 7 bases from V and 1 base from J, the junction contained 6 bases not matched to a gene. This CDR3 reads CSAPTGRNTEAFF. In nucleotides, the CDR3 is TGCAGCGCCCCGACAGGGAGGAACACTGAAGCTTTCTTT.

J is TRBJ2-4 and V is TRBV27; a weak D match, TRBD2 (6 bases). CDR1 and CDR2 (germline): MNHEY, SMNVEV (reference sequence). Trimming pared 10 bases from V and 1 base from J, leaving 17 bases between. This CDR3 is built from 15 residues. This CDR3 reads CATLSHAGAKNIQYF. For the CDR3, the DNA is TGTGCCACCCTGAGCCATGCGGGGGCCAAAAACATTCAGTACTTC.

This rearrangement joins TRBV5-1 to TRBJ1-1; D is uncertain. V lost 0 bases, J lost 5 bases, and 8 bases lay in between. Per germline, CDR1 SGHRS and CDR2 YFSETQ. CDR3 length: 13 residues. CDR3 DNA: TGCGCCAGCAGCTTGGAAACACCTACTGAAGCTTTCTTT. It specifies CASSLETPTEAFF.

This clone was seen once. The chain couples TRBV18 to TRBJ1-1; 8 bases are a match to TRBD1. The V gene end was trimmed by 3 bases and the J gene end by 8 bases; junction bases not matched to a gene: 8. Per germline, CDR1 KGHSH and CDR2 LQKENI. The CDR3 is 14 amino acids. CDR3 in DNA: TGTGCCAGCTCACCCCAGGACAGGGCGAGAGAAGCTTTCTTT. The encoded protein is CASSPQDRAREAFF.

The V call is TRBV5-8, the J call TRBJ2-1, with a possible D match to TRBD2 (7 bases). This CDR3 is built from 15 residues. Between the trimmed V and J ends, which lost 5 bases and 7 bases, there was a span of 19 bases. Germline V gene data show CDR1 as SGHTS and CDR2 as YDEGEE. The CDR3 nucleotides read TGTGCCAGCAGTAAGACAGGTGCCGGGGGGAATGAGCAGTTCTTC. Translation: CASSKTGAGGNEQFF.

This clone occurred once. The V gene is TRBV7-2, the J gene TRBJ1-2; tentative D call: TRBD1 (6 bases). This CDR3 contains 14 residues. The V and J ends lost 1 base and 2 bases respectively, with 8 bases between them. The germline CDR1 and CDR2 sequences are SGHTA and FQGNSA. The CDR3 DNA reads TGTGCCAGCAGCTTAGGGACAGTGAACTATGGCTACACCTTC. This translates into CASSLGTVNYGYTF. Looking up the rest from reference TRBV7-2 and TRBJ1-2 gives the full variable domain: GAGVSQSPSNKVTEKGKDVELRCDPISGHTALYWYRQSLGQGLEFLIYFQGNSAPDKSGLPSDRFSAERTGGSVSTLTIQRTQQEDSAVYLCASSLGTVNYGYTFGSGTRLTVV.